The T cell receptor beta chain described here comes from a study of blood T cell repertoires in COVID-19. Looking at the study overall: Specimens from acute and convalescent COVID-19 originated in the United States, Italy and Spain. In each case, the material was cDNA or gDNA derived from T cells, B-cell-depleted T cells, or PBMCs.

In the original processing: Nucleated cell counts were estimated from reference gene primer amplification. Profiling relied on immunoSEQ multiplex PCR, and the TCRdb table lists in-frame clones only, not all of them. V and J calls and clone size follow that table, whereas D and trimming were derived from the DNA. The data contain approximately 3,000 clones, around 91% of them seen just once; the ten biggest clones take up about 6%. Material: peripheral blood. The clonotype was recovered from a human donor with active COVID-19. The donor label of this sample is uncertain.

The CDR3 region is CASSLTQDRVDGELFF. Written as DNA, the CDR3 is TGTGCCAGCAGTCTAACCCAGGACAGGGTTGACGGGGAGCTGTTTTTT. The chain recombines TRBV28 with TRBJ2-2; 8 nucleotides agree with TRBD1. The germline V gene encodes CDR1 MDHEN and CDR2 SYDVKM. There are 16 residues in the CDR3. The J segment lost 7 bases and the V segment lost 5 bases, leaving 12 bases of the junction unmatched.